The source of this T cell receptor beta chain is a study of cytomegalovirus exposure and HLA in healthy donors. Study-level points and caveats: Follow-up analysis seemed to connect common viral pathogens with several of the most significant clusters identified.

Germline CDR1 is SGHRS and CDR2 is YFSETQ. The CDR3 spans 13 residues. Between the trimmed V and J ends, which lost 7 bases and 1 base, there was a span of 11 bases. Turning to this clone: Antigen: not known.

PCR involved 60 Vbeta and 13 Jbeta primers. Assay used: immunoSEQ multiplex PCR; TCRdb lists only in-frame clones, some missing. Seen in this sample are around 74,000 clones; the ten most common clones hold roughly 5%. The sample comprised PBMCs. This sequence was found in a man younger than 45 in good health and CMV-seronegative. The chain couples TRBV5-1 to TRBJ1-1, with a tentative D call TRBD1 (5 bases). This chain's CDR3 is CASGLGQNTEAFF. CDR3 bases: TGCGCCAGCGGTTTAGGACAGAACACTGAAGCTTTCTTT. The whole variable domain, remainder taken from reference TRBV5-1 and TRBJ1-1, is KAGVTQTPRYLIKTRGQQVTLSCSPISGHRSVSWYQQTPGQGLQFLFEYFSETQRNKGNFPGRFSGRQFSNSRSEMNVSTLELGDSALYLCASGLGQNTEAFFGQGTRLTVV.